This T cell receptor (beta chain) came from a study of blood T cell repertoires in COVID-19. Study as a whole: COVID-19 samples collected from the United States, Italy and Spain covered acute and convalescent phases. Nucleic acid was either cDNA or gDNA, and it came from T cells, B-cell-depleted T cells, or PBMCs.

In germline, CDR1 is MNHEY, CDR2 SVGAGI. V was cut by 6 bases and J by 5 bases, with 19 bases left in between. This CDR3 has 15 residues. As processed by the authors: Estimation of nucleated cell counts was performed using reference gene primer amplification. TCRdb's table, derived via immunoSEQ multiplex PCR, lists solely in-frame clones and lacks some. D and trimming come from the DNA, and the V and J calls and clone size come from that table. The sample records 150,000 to 200,000 clones, 80% to 85% being singletons. J is TRBJ2-5 and V is TRBV6-5; a weak D match, TRBD1 (5 bases). The specimen sequenced was peripheral blood. The clonotype was recovered from a human donor with acute or convalescent COVID-19. The donor label of this sample is uncertain. CDR3: CASSPTAALRETQYF. CDR3 nucleotide sequence: TGTGCCAGCAGCCCGACAGCCGCCTTGAGGGAGACCCAGTACTTC.